These 8 T cell receptor beta chains originate from one sample sequenced in a study of Tregs in tolerant kidney transplant recipients. Generated by immunoSEQ multiplex PCR, the TCRdb table keeps only in-frame clones and is missing some. The sample holds about 56,000 clones, around 83% seen once. Sequencing was carried out using CD4+ T cells from blood. These receptors all come from a human donor in good health.

The V and J genes are TRBV7-8 and TRBJ1-4; 7 bases are a match to TRBD1. CDR3 length: 15 amino acids. Germline trimming cut 8 bases from V and 7 bases from J; bases unmatched to any gene: 13. Germline CDR1 is SGHVS and CDR2 is FQNEAQ. CDR3 loop: CASSPEGAGGEKLFF. The CDR3 DNA reads as TGTGCCAGCTCTCCCGAGGGGGCAGGGGGTGAAAAACTGTTTTTT.

The V call is TRBV6-5, the J call TRBJ2-1; 8 bases align to TRBD2. The CDR3 consists of 15 residues. The germline CDR1 and CDR2 sequences are MNHEY and SVGAGI. Unmatched junction bases numbered 3, after V lost 2 bases and J lost 3 bases. This CDR3 is CASSYRGGLYNEQFF. In nucleotides, the CDR3 is TGTGCCAGCAGTTACCGGGGGGGCCTCTACAATGAGCAGTTCTTC.

The chain joins TRBV6-1 to TRBJ2-1; TRBD2 agrees at 13 bases. CDR3 size: 19 residues. With 4 bases clipped from V and 0 bases from J, the junction kept 9 bases outside the gene matches. The V gene's germline CDR1 is MNHNS and CDR2 SASEGT. The CDR3 nucleotides are TGTGCCAGCAGTGCGACTAGCGGGGGGACCCTCAGCTCCTACAATGAGCAGTTCTTC. It yields the protein CASSATSGGTLSSYNEQFF.

The chain uses TRBV6-1 and TRBJ1-6; no firm D call. The ends were cut back, 1 base at V and 4 bases at J, with 2 bases in the middle. The CDR3 consists of 13 residues. Germline loops: CDR1 MNHNS, CDR2 SASEGT. The CDR3 sequence is CASSEGYNSPLHF. CDR3 bases: TGTGCCAGCAGTGAAGGGTATAATTCACCCCTCCACTTT.

V usage is TRBV5-6 and J usage is TRBJ2-1, with D possibly being TRBD1 (6 bases). Trimming took off 3 bases at V and 4 bases at J, with 11 bases between the two ends. The CDR3 covers 14 residues. Germline values: CDR1 SGHDT, CDR2 YYEEEE. CDR3 bases: TGTGCCAGCAGCTCCAAGGGGGTATACAATGAGCAGTTCTTC. Translated: CASSSKGVYNEQFF. Based on the CDR3 plus reference TRBV5-6 and TRBJ2-1, the full variable domain is DAGVTQSPTHLIKTRGQQVTLRCSPKSGHDTVSWYQQALGQGPQFIFQYYEEEERQRGNFPDRFSGHQFPNYSSELNVNALLLGDSALYLCASSSKGVYNEQFFGPGTRLTVL.

The rearrangement joins TRBV4-2 to TRBJ2-7, with D possibly TRBD2 on 7 matching bases. This CDR3 region has 16 residues. Looked up from germline, CDR1 is LGHNA and CDR2 is YNFKEQ. Trimming removed 3 bases from V and 6 bases from J, with 21 bases in between. CDR3 in amino acids: CASSHSDGLRGPEQYF. As DNA, the CDR3 is TGTGCCAGCAGCCACTCAGACGGACTGCGGGGGCCCGAGCAGTACTTC.

V usage is TRBV11-2 and J usage is TRBJ2-3; D is unresolved. Deletions cut 1 base from V and 4 bases from J, with 12 bases between. This CDR3 has 15 amino acids. The germline CDR1 and CDR2 sequences are SGHAT and FQNNGV. CDR3 DNA: TGTGCCAGCAGCTTAGGGAAGAGGTACCCAGATACGCAGTATTTT. It specifies CASSLGKRYPDTQYF.

The CDR3 DNA sequence: TGTGCCAGCAGTCTGGACATGCCGAGCTCCCAGTACTTC. Translated: CASSLDMPSSQYF. The J gene is TRBJ2-7, the V gene TRBV6-6; D perhaps matches TRBD1 (5 bases). Germline V gene sequence: CDR1 MNHNY, CDR2 SVGAGI (reference sequence). The CDR3 consists of 13 residues. The V and J ends lost 5 bases and 10 bases respectively, with 18 bases between them.